Following are 14 T cell receptor beta chains from one sample sequenced in a study of blood T cell repertoires in COVID-19. Libraries were prepared by immunoSEQ multiplex PCR; TCRdb keeps only in-frame clonotypes and omits some of them. The sample consists of approximately 170,000 clones, around four fifths of them appearing once. Sequenced input: PBMCs or T cells enriched from blood (not recorded which). Every receptor here comes from a woman between 50 and 59 years old who had recovered from COVID-19.

CDR3 residues: CASSFSWGDIQYF. CDR3 coding DNA: TGTGCCAGCAGCTTTTCTTGGGGGGACATTCAGTACTTC. The rearrangement joins TRBV7-2 to TRBJ2-4; weak D call: TRBD2 (6 bases). Germline V lookup: CDR1 SGHTA, CDR2 FQGNSA. This CDR3 comprises 13 residues. V was trimmed by 3 bases and J by 8 bases, leaving 11 bases between them.

This clone was picked up one time. J is TRBJ2-5 and V is TRBV5-8; maybe TRBD1 (7 bases). The CDR3 runs 18 residues. CDR1 and CDR2 (germline): SGHTS, YDEGEE. Between the trimmed V and J ends, which lost 2 bases and 5 bases, there was a span of 25 bases. DNA of the CDR3: TGTGCCAGCAGCTTCGGTACGGTGAGGGGGCGCGGAGGGGAGACCCAGTACTTC. It yields the protein CASSFGTVRGRGGETQYF.

This chain uses TRBV6-5 with TRBJ2-3; 7 positions match TRBD2. Losses at the gene ends were 10 bases for V and 2 bases for J; bases not matched to a gene: 12. The germline CDR1 and CDR2 sequences are MNHEY and SVGAGI. This CDR3 spans 15 amino acids. Written as DNA, the CDR3 is TGTGCCACCCGTTGGACTAGTCTACCCACAGATACGCAGTATTTT. Amino acid sequence: CATRWTSLPTDTQYF.

The chain has TRBV7-2 and TRBJ2-3; tentative D call: TRBD2 (6 bases). Looked up from germline, CDR1 is SGHTA and CDR2 is FQGNSA. CDR3 length: 13 amino acids. With 4 bases removed from V and 5 bases from J, the gap between germline ends came to 10 bases. The chain's CDR3 is CASSWGERDTQYF. The CDR3 DNA follows: TGTGCCAGCAGCTGGGGGGAGCGAGATACGCAGTATTTT.

The chain recombines TRBV7-9 with TRBJ1-6; 9 nucleotides match TRBD1. Germline CDR1 reads SEHNR; CDR2 reads FQNEAQ (reference sequence). CDR3 length: 16 residues. Losses at the gene ends were 7 bases for V and 14 bases for J; bases not matched to a gene: 18. The CDR3 region has the DNA TGTGCCAGCATTCCGTACCCGGGACAGGGTATGGTGGCCCTCCACTTT. Translated: CASIPYPGQGMVALHF.

The chain is built from TRBV5-1 and TRBJ1-1, with D hard to call. Germline V lookup: CDR1 SGHRS, CDR2 YFSETQ. The CDR3 extends over 16 amino acids. V lost 5 bases and J 10 bases, leaving 27 bases between the germline ends. The CDR3 is CASSWSARNLEFVAFF. The CDR3 DNA is TGCGCCAGCAGTTGGAGCGCACGAAACCTGGAGTTTGTAGCTTTCTTT.

The chain links TRBV7-2 to TRBJ2-7, with D perhaps matching TRBD2 (6 bases). CDR3 length: 14 residues. Germline CDR1 SGHTA, CDR2 FQGNSA. The ends were cut back, 1 base at V and 0 bases at J, with 7 bases in the middle. The CDR3 DNA reads as TGTGCCAGCAGCTTAGGGGGGGTCTCCTACGAGCAGTACTTC. It yields the protein CASSLGGVSYEQYF.

This chain uses TRBV11-3 with TRBJ1-2; D is perhaps TRBD1 (5 bases). The CDR3 contains 13 residues. Trimming shortened V by 5 bases and J by 3 bases, and 10 bases separated the two germline ends. CDR1 is SGHNT and CDR2 is YENEEA in the germline V gene. The CDR3 DNA reads as TGTGCCAGCAGCCGGGGGTTCGACTATGGCTACACCTTC. It translates to CASSRGFDYGYTF.

V is TRBV2 and J is TRBJ1-6; D perhaps matches TRBD1 (5 bases). The germline V gene encodes CDR1 SNHLY and CDR2 FYNNEI. The CDR3 is made up of 17 amino acids. Trimming shortened V by 2 bases and J by 6 bases, and 17 bases separated the two germline ends. CDR3 amino acids: CASSESGREAPNSPLHF. As DNA, the CDR3 is TGTGCCAGCAGTGAATCGGGACGGGAGGCGCCTAATTCACCCCTCCACTTT.

The rearrangement joins TRBV5-1 to TRBJ1-5; D perhaps matches TRBD1 (5 bases). V was clipped by 0 bases and J by 4 bases, with 8 bases between them. The germline gives CDR1 SGHRS, CDR2 YFSETQ. The CDR3 length is 14 residues. CDR3: CASSLGDRNQPQHF. The CDR3 coding sequence is TGCGCCAGCAGCTTGGGAGACAGAAATCAGCCCCAGCATTTT.

This clone occurred once. The V and J genes are TRBV9 and TRBJ1-4; D not resolved. The CDR3 runs to 14 residues. Germline-derived CDR1 and CDR2 are SGDLS and YYNGEE. Trimming cost V 3 bases and J 0 bases, with 6 bases left between them. CDR3 nucleotide sequence: TGTGCCAGCAGCGCCAGTGCAACTAATGAAAAACTGTTTTTT. Protein product: CASSASATNEKLFF.

The V call is TRBV27, the J call TRBJ2-7, with 9 nucleotides matching TRBD2. The CDR3 consists of 16 residues. The V gene end was trimmed by 0 bases and the J gene end by 7 bases; junction bases not matched to a gene: 10. The germline CDR1 and CDR2 sequences are MNHEY and SMNVEV (reference sequence). CDR3 bases: TGTGCCAGCAGTTTATCGAGGCTAGCGGGAATGAATGAGCAGTACTTC. It codes for CASSLSRLAGMNEQYF.

The V call is TRBV10-3, the J call TRBJ2-7; 10 bases match TRBD1. This CDR3 region has 14 residues. With V trimmed by 4 bases and J by 6 bases, 6 bases remained unmatched. Germline V CDR1 and CDR2: ENHRY, SYGVKD. The DNA of the CDR3 is TGTGCCATCAGTGGCGGGACAGGGGAAGGCGAGCAGTACTTC. Amino acid sequence: CAISGGTGEGEQYF.

J is TRBJ1-5 and V is TRBV4-2; 8 bases are shared with TRBD1. CDR3 length equals 16 residues. Looked up from germline, CDR1 is LGHNA and CDR2 is YNFKEQ. Unmatched junction bases numbered 9, after V lost 1 base and J lost 7 bases. CDR3 in amino acids: CASSQVQGAVEQPQHF. The CDR3 DNA sequence: TGTGCCAGCAGCCAAGTTCAGGGGGCGGTGGAACAGCCCCAGCATTTT.